This TCR beta chain was found in a study of blood T cell repertoires in COVID-19. Across the study: The origin of the acute and convalescent COVID-19 samples was the United States, Italy and Spain. Nucleic acid was either cDNA or gDNA, and it came from T cells, B-cell-depleted T cells, or PBMCs.

Method: immunoSEQ multiplex PCR; TCRdb's copy keeps in-frame clones and lacks some. The sample carries around 94,000 clones, approximately 90% recorded once. The V and J ends lost 0 bases and 2 bases, in that order; junction bases with no gene match: 4. Germline CDR1 SGHDN, CDR2 FVKESK. The CDR3 is 16 amino acids. The J gene is TRBJ2-3, the V gene TRBV14, with 8 positions matching TRBD2. Sequencing was done on a sample of peripheral blood. The sequence came from a man aged 45-65 years with active COVID-19. DNA for the CDR3: TGTGCCAGCAGCCAAGATCGTAGCGGGGTCACAGATACGCAGTATTTT. Residues: CASSQDRSGVTDTQYF.